Listed below are T cell receptor beta chains from one sample, sequenced in a study of blood T cell repertoires in COVID-19. Measured with immunoSEQ multiplex PCR; TCRdb has only the in-frame clones, and not every one. The data hold 300,000 to 450,000 clones, with 88% observed a single time. Sequencing was done on a sample of PBMCs or T cells enriched from blood (not recorded which). The source is a woman younger than 30 who had recovered from COVID-19. The conserved cysteine and the conserved F or W are not part of the CDR3 here. D genes are given only for firm matches.

j_call	v_call	d_call	cdr3_aa
TRBJ1-6	TRBV6-5	TRBD1	ASRKPGQYNSPLH
TRBJ2-1	TRBV3-1/TRBV3-2	-	ASSQDLVRGGPANEQF
TRBJ1-2	TRBV2	TRBD1	ASIAGQGNLGGYT
TRBJ2-5	TRBV16	-	ASSPSETQY
TRBJ1-6	TRBV9	-	ASSSDSENTYNSPLH
TRBJ2-7	TRBV5-6	-	ASSLPDRNPYEQY
TRBJ1-5	TRBV2	-	ASRADGNSNQPQH
TRBJ2-7	TRBV19	TRBD2	ASSMGGPVAYEQY
TRBJ2-7	TRBV6-6	TRBD1	ASSYSTGRGSYEQY
TRBJ1-2	TRBV5-4	-	ASSLEVQGPNYGYT
TRBJ1-5	TRBV6-5	-	ASSPLQSNQPQH
TRBJ1-1	TRBV5-1	-	ASRLFTDSFEAF
TRBJ2-7	TRBV5-1	TRBD1	ASSLKTGTGGGEQY
TRBJ1-1	TRBV24-1	TRBD1	ATSDETGWDTEAF
TRBJ1-2	TRBV5-4	-	ASSLASTGNYGYT
TRBJ2-7	TRBV28	TRBD2	ASSKGLAGGSSYEQY
TRBJ1-5	TRBV3-1/TRBV3-2	-	ASSQGRSNQPQH
TRBJ1-4	TRBV5-1	-	ASSLGGVREKLF
TRBJ1-1	TRBV25-1	TRBD1	ASSANRGRNTEAF
TRBJ1-1	TRBV6-5	-	ASSPSGNTEAF
TRBJ2-2	TRBV5-1	-	ASSLMGLNTGELF
TRBJ1-2	TRBV18	TRBD1	ASSPVGGQGIVNYGYT
TRBJ2-1	TRBV9	-	ASSGHTGYEQF
TRBJ2-5	TRBV7-3	-	ASSMRRAGARQETQY
TRBJ2-5	TRBV19	-	ASSIFGGQETQY
TRBJ1-1	TRBV9	TRBD1	ASSLGDRAGTEAF
TRBJ1-2	TRBV3-1/TRBV3-2	-	ASSQAGRSYGYT
TRBJ2-3	TRBV14	-	ASSLELDLRLNTQY
TRBJ1-2	TRBV4-3	TRBD1	ASSQDRGLGYGYT
TRBJ1-5	TRBV24-1	-	ATSDPRYNQPQH
TRBJ2-7	TRBV5-1	TRBD2	ASSPGLADHEQY
TRBJ2-1	TRBV4-2	-	ASSQDLEKQF
TRBJ2-5	TRBV7-8	-	ASSLGGRDETQY
TRBJ2-1	TRBV5-5	TRBD2	ASSNLGGAYNEQF
TRBJ2-2	TRBV18	-	ASSPGQNTGELF
TRBJ1-6	TRBV9	-	ASSWLGSPDNSPLH
TRBJ1-3	TRBV21-1	-	ASSKKEVEEQGKSGNTIY
TRBJ1-2	TRBV5-1	-	ASSASRGFNGYT
TRBJ2-5	TRBV29-1	-	SVHGGHETQY
TRBJ2-1	TRBV7-9	TRBD2	ASSTTSGGALDNEQF
TRBJ1-4	TRBV9	-	ASSEGVAREKLF